This paragraph covers one T cell receptor (beta chain) sequence. Its matching antigen is unknown. This sample is drawn from a study of T cell responses to AZD1222 COVID-19 vaccine. Across the whole study: Pooling of second doses given at about 4 or about 12 weeks was done.

Germline V gives CDR1 SGHNT, CDR2 YYREEE (reference sequence). This CDR3 is 17 amino acids long. The trim removed 4 bases at V and 2 bases at J, leaving 6 bases unmatched. Points from the study as a whole: Females outnumbered males among donors, who were mostly white British; clonal diversity was possibly underestimated. CD4 TCRs linked to vaccination spanned spike, dominating at 160-218 and 743-854. Only a handful of AZD1222 recipients were seropositive at baseline.

The protocol was immunoSEQ multiplex PCR, while the TCRdb copy is restricted to in-frame clones and leaves out a portion. The sample includes approximately 130,000 clones, 92% seen only once; the top ten take 1.1%. The specimen comprised peripheral blood, sampled on day 0 of AZD1222 vaccination. The chain employs TRBV5-4 and TRBJ2-3; 14 bases align to TRBD2. This clonotype was sampled from an adult in good health. For the CDR3, the DNA is TGTGCCAGCAGCACCCGACTAGCGGGAGGGCACACAGATACGCAGTATTTT. It is translated as CASSTRLAGGHTDTQYF. Supplemented by reference TRBV5-4 and TRBJ2-3, the full variable domain reads ETGVTQSPTHLIKTRGQQVTLRCSSQSGHNTVSWYQQALGQGPQFIFQYYREEENGRGNFPPRFSGLQFPNYSSELNVNALELDDSALYLCASSTRLAGGHTDTQYFGPGTRLTVL.